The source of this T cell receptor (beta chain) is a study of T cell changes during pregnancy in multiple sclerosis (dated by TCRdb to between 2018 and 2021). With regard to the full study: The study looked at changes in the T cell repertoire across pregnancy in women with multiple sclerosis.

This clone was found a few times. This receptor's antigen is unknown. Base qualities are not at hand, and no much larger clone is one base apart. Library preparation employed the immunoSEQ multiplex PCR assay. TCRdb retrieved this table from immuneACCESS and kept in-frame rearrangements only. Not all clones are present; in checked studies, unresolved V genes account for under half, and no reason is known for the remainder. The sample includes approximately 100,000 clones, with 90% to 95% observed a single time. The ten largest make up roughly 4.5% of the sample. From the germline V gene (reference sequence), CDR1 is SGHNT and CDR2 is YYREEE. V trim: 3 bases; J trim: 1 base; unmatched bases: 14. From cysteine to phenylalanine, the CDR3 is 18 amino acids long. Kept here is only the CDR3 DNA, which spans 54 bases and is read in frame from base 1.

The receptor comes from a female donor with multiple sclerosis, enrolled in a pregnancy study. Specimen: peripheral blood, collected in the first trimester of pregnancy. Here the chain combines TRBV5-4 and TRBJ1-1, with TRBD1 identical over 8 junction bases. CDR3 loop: CASSSGSRTGTRNTEAFF. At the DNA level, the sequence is TGTGCCAGCAGCTCGGGATCACGGACAGGGACTCGGAACACTGAAGCTTTCTTT.